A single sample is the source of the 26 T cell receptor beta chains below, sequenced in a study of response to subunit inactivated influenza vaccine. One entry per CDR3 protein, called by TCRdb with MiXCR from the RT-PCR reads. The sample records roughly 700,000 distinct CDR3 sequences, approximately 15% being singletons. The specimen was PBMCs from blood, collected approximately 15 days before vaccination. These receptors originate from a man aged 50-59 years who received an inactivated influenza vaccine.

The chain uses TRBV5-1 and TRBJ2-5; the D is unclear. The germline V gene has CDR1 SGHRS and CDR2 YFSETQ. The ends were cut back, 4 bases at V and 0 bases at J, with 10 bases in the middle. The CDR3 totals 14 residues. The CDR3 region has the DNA TGCGCCAGCAGCCCGCAGATGTACCAAGAGACCCAGTACTTC. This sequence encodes CASSPQMYQETQYF.

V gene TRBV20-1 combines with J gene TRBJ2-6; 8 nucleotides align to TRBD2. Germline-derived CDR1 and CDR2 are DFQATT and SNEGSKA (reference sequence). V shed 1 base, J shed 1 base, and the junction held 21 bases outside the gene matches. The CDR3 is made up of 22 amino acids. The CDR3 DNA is TGCAGTGCTAGAGGGGCCAGGGCGGTGGCGGGAGGAGTTTCTTCTGGGGCCAACGTCCTGACTTTC. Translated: CSARGARAVAGGVSSGANVLTF.

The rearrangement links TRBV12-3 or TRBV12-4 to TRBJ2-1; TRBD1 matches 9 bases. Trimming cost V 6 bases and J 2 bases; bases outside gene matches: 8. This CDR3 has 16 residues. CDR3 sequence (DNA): TGTGCCAGCAGATATACTCGGACAGGGGCCTACAATGAGCAGTTCTTC. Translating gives CASRYTRTGAYNEQFF.

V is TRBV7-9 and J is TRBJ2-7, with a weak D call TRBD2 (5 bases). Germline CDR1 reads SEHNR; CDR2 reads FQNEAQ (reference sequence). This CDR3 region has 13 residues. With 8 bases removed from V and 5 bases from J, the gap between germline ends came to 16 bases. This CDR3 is CASRGAALDEQYF. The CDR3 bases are TGTGCCAGCCGGGGAGCTGCCCTGGACGAGCAGTACTTC.

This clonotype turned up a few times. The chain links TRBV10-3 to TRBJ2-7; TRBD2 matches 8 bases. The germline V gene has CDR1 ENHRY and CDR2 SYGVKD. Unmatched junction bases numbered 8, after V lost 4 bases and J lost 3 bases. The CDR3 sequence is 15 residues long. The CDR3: CAISGVAGTLYEQYF. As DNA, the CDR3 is TGTGCCATCAGTGGGGTAGCGGGGACACTCTACGAGCAGTACTTC.

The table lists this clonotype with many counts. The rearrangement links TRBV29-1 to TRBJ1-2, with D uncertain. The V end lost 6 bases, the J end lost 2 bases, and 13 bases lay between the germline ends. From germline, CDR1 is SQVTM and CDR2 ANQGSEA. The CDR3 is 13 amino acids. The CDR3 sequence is CSVKNATNYGYTF. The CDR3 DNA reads TGCAGCGTGAAAAACGCAACCAACTATGGCTACACCTTC.

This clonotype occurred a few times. The CDR3 loop reads CASSLLAGGFEQYF. In DNA form, the CDR3 reads TGTGCCAGCAGTTTACTAGCGGGAGGGTTCGAGCAGTACTTC. V and J are TRBV28 and TRBJ2-7; 12 bases line up with TRBD2. The CDR3 length is 14 residues. With V trimmed by 2 bases and J by 6 bases, 2 bases remained unmatched. CDR1 is MDHEN, CDR2 SYDVKM, per germline.

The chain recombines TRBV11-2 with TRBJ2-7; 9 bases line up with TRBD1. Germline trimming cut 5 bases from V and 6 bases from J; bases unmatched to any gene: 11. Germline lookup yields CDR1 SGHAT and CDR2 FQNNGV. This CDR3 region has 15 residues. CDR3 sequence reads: CASSTQPTGGGEQYF. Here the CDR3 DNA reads TGTGCCAGCAGCACCCAACCGACAGGGGGTGGCGAGCAGTACTTC.

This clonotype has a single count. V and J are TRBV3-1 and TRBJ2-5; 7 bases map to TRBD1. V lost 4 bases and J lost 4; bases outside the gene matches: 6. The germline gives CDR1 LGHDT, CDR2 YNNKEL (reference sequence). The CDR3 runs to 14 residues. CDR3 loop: CASSLLGQVETQYF. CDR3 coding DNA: TGTGCCAGCAGCCTCCTAGGACAGGTAGAGACCCAGTACTTC.

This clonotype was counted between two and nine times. CDR3 DNA: TGTGCCACCAGTGAGGGGACAGGCTCCTACAATGAGCAGTTCTTC. Amino acids: CATSEGTGSYNEQFF. J is TRBJ2-1 and V is TRBV24-1, with 8 nucleotides matching TRBD1. Trimming cost V 4 bases and J 0 bases; bases outside gene matches: 1. The germline gives CDR1 KGHDR, CDR2 SFDVKD. This CDR3 is 15 amino acids long.

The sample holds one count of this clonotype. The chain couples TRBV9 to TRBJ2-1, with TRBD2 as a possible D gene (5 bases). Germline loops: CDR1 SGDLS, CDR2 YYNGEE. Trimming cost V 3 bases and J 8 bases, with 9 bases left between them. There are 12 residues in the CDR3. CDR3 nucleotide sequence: TGTGCCAGCAGCGCCCTGAGGGATGAGCAGTTCTTC. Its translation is CASSALRDEQFF.

The CDR3 DNA reads TGCAGTGCTAGAGACCCTCCTGGACGGGTGGGGACCGGGGAGCTGTTTTTT. This translates into CSARDPPGRVGTGELFF. The chain links TRBV20-1 to TRBJ2-2, with D unclear. The V end was cut by 0 bases, the J end by 5 bases, with 19 bases between. CDR3 length: 17 residues. Germline lookup yields CDR1 DFQATT and CDR2 SNEGSKA (reference sequence).

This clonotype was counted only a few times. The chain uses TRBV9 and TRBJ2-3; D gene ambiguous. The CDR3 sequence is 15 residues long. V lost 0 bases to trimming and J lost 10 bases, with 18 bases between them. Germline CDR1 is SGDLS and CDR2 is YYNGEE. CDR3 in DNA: TGTGCCAGCAGCGTAGGTTCAGACTCACCCTCCGCGCAGTATTTT. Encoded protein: CASSVGSDSPSAQYF.

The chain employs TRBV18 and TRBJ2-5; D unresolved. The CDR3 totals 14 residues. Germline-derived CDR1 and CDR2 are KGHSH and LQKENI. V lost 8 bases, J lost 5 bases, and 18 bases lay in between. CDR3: CASLLDRPGETQYF. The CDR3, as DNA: TGTGCCAGCCTCCTCGACCGACCCGGGGAGACCCAGTACTTC.

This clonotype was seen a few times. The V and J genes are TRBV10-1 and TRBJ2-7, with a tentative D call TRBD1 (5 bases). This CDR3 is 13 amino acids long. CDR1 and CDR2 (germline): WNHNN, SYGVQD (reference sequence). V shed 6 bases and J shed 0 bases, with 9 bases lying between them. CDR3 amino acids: CASRGDTSYEQYF. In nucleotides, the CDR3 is TGCGCCAGCAGAGGGGATACCTCCTACGAGCAGTACTTC.

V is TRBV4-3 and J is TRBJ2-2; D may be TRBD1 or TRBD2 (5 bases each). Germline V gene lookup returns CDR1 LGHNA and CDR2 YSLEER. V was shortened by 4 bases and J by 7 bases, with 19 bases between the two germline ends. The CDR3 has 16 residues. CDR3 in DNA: TGCGCCAGCAGCCCAAGCCGGGGCAGTGGGGTCGGGGAGCTGTTTTTT. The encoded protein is CASSPSRGSGVGELFF.

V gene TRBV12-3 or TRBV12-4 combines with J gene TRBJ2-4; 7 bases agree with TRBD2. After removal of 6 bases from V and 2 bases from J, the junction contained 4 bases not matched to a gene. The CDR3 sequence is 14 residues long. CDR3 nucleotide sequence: TGTGCCAGCAGCTCGGGGGGATCCAAAAACATTCAGTACTTC. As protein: CASSSGGSKNIQYF.

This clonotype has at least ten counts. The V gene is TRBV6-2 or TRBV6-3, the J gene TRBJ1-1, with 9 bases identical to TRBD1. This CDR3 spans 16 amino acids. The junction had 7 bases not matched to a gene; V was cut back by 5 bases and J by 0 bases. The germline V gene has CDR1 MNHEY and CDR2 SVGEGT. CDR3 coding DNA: TGTGCCAGCAGTCGGAGGGACAGGGTGATGAACACTGAAGCTTTCTTT. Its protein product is CASSRRDRVMNTEAFF.

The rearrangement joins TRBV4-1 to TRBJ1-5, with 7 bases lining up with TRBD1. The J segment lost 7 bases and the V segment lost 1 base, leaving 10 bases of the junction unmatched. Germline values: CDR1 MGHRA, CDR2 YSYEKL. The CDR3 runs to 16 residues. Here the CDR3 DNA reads TGCGCCAGCAGCCAAGTTGTATCAGGGGGTTTCCAGCCCCAGCATTTT. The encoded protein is CASSQVVSGGFQPQHF.

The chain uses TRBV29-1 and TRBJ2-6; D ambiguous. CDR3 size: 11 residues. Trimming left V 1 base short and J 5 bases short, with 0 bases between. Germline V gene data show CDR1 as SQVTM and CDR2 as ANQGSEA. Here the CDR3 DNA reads TGCAGCGTTGAAGGGGCCAACGTCCTGACTTTC. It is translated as CSVEGANVLTF. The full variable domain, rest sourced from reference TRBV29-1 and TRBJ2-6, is SAVISQKPSRDICQRGTSLTIQCQVDSQVTMMFWYRQQPGQSLTLIATANQGSEATYESGFVIDKFPISRPNLTFSTLTVSNMSPEDSSIYLCSVEGANVLTFGAGSRLTVL.

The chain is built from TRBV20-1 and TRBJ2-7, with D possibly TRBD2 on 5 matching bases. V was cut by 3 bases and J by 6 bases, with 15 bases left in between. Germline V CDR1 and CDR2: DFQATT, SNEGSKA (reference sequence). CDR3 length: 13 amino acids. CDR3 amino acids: CSASRLISGEQYF. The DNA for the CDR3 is TGCAGTGCTAGTCGACTAATCTCTGGCGAGCAGTACTTC.

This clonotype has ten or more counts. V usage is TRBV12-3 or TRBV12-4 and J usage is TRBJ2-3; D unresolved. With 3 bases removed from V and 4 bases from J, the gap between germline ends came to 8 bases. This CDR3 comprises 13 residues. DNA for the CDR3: TGTGCCAGCAGTTTTTCGGGTGCAGATACGCAGTATTTT. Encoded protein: CASSFSGADTQYF.

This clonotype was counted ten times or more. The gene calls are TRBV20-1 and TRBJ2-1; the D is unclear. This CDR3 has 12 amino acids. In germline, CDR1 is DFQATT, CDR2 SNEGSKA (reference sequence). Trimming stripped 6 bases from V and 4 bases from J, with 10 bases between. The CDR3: CSAPYRYNEQFF. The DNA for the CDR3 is TGCAGTGCCCCCTATCGATACAATGAGCAGTTCTTC.

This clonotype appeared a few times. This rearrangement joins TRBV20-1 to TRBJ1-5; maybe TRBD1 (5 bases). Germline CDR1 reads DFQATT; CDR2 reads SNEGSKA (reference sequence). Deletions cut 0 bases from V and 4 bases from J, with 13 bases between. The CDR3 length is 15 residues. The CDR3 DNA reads TGCAGTGCTAGAGATGTGACAGTAAATAATCAGCCCCAGCATTTT. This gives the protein CSARDVTVNNQPQHF.

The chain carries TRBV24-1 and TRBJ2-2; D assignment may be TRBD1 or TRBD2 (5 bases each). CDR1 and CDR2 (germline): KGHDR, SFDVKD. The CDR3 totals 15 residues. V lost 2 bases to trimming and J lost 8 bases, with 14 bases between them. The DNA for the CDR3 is TGTGCCACCAGTGATTCTCGGGGCGGCTTGGGGGAGCTGTTTTTT. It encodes CATSDSRGGLGELFF.

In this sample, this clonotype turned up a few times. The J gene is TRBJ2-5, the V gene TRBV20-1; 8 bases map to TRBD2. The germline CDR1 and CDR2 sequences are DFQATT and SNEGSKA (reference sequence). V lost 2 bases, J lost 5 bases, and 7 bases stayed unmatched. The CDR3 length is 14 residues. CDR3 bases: TGCAGTGCTAGAAAGGTAGCGGGACGCGAGACCCAGTACTTC. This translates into CSARKVAGRETQYF.